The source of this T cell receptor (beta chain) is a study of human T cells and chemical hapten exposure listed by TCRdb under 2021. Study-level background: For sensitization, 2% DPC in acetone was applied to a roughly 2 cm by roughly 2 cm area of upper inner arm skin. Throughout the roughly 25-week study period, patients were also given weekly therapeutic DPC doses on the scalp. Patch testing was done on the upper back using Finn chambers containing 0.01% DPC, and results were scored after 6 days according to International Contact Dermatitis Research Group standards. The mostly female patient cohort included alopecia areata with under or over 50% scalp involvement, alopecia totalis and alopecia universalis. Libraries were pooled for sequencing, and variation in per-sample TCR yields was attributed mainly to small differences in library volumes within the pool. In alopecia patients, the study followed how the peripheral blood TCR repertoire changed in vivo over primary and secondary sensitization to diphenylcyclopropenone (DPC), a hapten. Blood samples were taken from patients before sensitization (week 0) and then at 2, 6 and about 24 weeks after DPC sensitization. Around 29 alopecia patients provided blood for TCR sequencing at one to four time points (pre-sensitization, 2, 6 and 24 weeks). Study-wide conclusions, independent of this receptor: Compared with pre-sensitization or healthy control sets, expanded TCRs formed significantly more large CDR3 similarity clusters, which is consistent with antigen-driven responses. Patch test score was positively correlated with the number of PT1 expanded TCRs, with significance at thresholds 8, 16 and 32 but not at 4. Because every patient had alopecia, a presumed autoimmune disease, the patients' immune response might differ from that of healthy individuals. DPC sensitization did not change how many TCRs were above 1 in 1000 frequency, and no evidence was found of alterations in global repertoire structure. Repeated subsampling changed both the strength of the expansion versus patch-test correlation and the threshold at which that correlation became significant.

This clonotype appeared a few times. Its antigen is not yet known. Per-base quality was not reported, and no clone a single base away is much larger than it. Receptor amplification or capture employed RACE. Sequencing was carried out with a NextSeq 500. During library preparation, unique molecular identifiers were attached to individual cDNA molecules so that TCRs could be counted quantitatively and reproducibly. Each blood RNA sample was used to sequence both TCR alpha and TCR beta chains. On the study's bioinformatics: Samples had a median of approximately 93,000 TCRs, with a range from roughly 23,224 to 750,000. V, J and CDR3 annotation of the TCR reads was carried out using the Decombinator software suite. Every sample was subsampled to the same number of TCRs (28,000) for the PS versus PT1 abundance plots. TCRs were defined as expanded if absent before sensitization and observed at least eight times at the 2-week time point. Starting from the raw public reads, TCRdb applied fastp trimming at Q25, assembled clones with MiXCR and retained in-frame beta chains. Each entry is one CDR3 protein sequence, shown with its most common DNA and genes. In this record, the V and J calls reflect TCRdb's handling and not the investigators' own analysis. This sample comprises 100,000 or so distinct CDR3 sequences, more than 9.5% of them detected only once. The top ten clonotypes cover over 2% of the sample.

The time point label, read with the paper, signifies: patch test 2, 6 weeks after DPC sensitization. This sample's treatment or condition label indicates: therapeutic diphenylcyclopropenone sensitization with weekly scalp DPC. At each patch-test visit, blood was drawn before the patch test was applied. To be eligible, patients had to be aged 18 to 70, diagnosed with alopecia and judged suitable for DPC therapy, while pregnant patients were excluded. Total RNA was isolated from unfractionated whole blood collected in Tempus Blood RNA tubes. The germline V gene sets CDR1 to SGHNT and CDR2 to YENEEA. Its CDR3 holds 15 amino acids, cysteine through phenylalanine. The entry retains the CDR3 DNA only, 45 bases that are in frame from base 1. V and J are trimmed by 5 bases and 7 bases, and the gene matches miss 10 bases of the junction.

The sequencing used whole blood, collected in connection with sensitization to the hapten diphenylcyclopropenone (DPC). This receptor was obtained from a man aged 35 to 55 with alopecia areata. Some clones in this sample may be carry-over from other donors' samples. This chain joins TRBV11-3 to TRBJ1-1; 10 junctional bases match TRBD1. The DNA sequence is TGTGCCAGCAGCCTACTGACAGGGGGCGGCGGTGAAGCTTTCTTT. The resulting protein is CASSLLTGGGGEAFF. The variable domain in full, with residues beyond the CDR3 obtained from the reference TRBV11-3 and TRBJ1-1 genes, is EAGVVQSPRYKIIEKKQPVAFWCNPISGHNTLYWYLQNLGQGPELLIRYENEEAVDDSQLPKDRFSAERLKGVDSTLKIQPAELGDSAVYLCASSLLTGGGGEAFFGQGTRLTVV.